This T cell receptor (beta chain) is drawn from a study of identical twins (dated by TCRdb to about 2016). Looking at the study overall: The study deep-sequenced TCR alpha and beta repertoires from monozygotic twins, unrelated adults of various ages and cord blood to test whether fetal clonotypes persist. To rule out contamination, replicate twin experiments were performed at different times with different library preparation protocols. Overall results and qualifications from the work: Out-of-frame TCR alpha sharing in monozygotic twins was systematically underestimated by recombination models, whereas sharing between unrelated individuals was in agreement with the recombination models. Zero-insertion analyses could be partly confounded by invariant T cells such as MAIT and iNKT, although diverse VJ usage argued against such confounding for most clonotypes. Because the same donors could not be followed over many years, conclusions were based on cross-sectional statistical analysis. A weaker excess of twin sharing was found in beta out-of-frame sequences because the signal-to-noise ratio was lowered by fewer shared sequences. Compared with coincidental sharing between unrelated individuals, an excess of low generation-probability sequences was observed among out-of-frame TCR alpha sequences shared between twins. Fewer insertions were carried by abundant cord blood beta clonotypes, a similar but weaker trend appeared in young adult naive repertoires, and no such trend appeared in memory repertoires.

All donors were healthy Caucasians. Three pairs of female monozygotic twins, all aged roughly 18 to 29 years, made up the twin cohort. Peripheral blood mononuclear cells were used as the source from which RNA for TCR libraries was isolated. Based on the germline V gene, the CDR1 and CDR2 sequences are SGHRS and YFSETQ. Cut back by 6 bases and 2 bases, the V and J ends lie 17 bases apart. The CDR3 contains 16 residues, cysteine and phenylalanine counted. Here the CDR3 DNA is all that survives: 48 bases in frame from base 1. Libraries were constructed by 5' RACE. TCRdb lists the instrument as Illumina HiSeq 2000. A universal primer binding site was introduced by template switching, and a unique molecular identifier was present in the final cDNA, enabling accurate counting of TCR cDNA molecules. Specific primers in the conserved constant-segment region were used to synthesize first-strand cDNA for the TCR alpha and beta chains. To control for contamination, each cDNA library was double barcoded with a SMART-Mk sample barcode plus Illumina barcodes. TruSeq adapter sequences, together with Illumina sample barcodes, were added in two successive PCR steps. Sequencing of the TCR alpha and beta cDNA libraries was done on the Illumina HiSeq platform using custom primers. The authors' pipeline ran thus. MiGEC processed the raw reads to extract unique molecular identifiers, while MiXCR was used to determine the CDR3 positions. Recombination models were inferred per individual with the repgenHMM and IGoR tools using an EM algorithm. The tcR package in R was used for shared clonotype analysis, with sharing normalized by the product of cloneset sizes. To study raw recombination without the effects of thymic and clonal selection, out-of-frame nonproductive sequences were analyzed. In-frame beta chains were kept once TCRdb had trimmed the public reads at Q25 with fastp and called clones with MiXCR. When rows share a CDR3 protein, they turn into one entry using the most common DNA and genes. The V and J calls and clone size are TCRdb's, not the authors'. The sample table contains about 570,000 distinct CDR3 sequences; only one count was recorded for approximately 10% of them. Roughly 3% of the sample is taken by the ten largest.

This clonotype was observed a handful of times. This receptor's antigen is unknown. One base away there is no much larger clone; base qualities are not given. These same records also appear under a second study, on yellow fever vaccine responses in identical twins. Per the second study: The authors reported that the T cell response to vaccination in identical twins appeared partly convergent and partly personalized. In the study, vaccine-responding T cell clones were precisely tracked in identical twins.

The sequence derives from a young woman in good health. In this chain, TRBV5-1 is recombined with TRBJ2-2, with a weak D call of TRBD2 (6 bases match). Material: PBMCs. The DNA reads as follows: TGCGCCAGCACCCCTCGGACCGGGGGAAACACCGGGGAGCTGTTTTTT. Its translation is CASTPRTGGNTGELFF.